The 23 T cell receptor beta chains below come from one sample, sequenced in a study of control samples from healthy donors and cancer patients. Data came from immunoSEQ multiplex PCR; TCRdb stores just in-frame clones and leaves some out. The sample shows some 150,000 clones, about 90% of them seen only once. The specimen was blood. These TCRs come from a man aged 18 to 30 in good health.

The chain has TRBV7-2 and TRBJ1-2, with D unclear. V dropped 7 bases and J dropped 4 bases, with 19 bases sitting between them. Germline CDR1 SGHTA, CDR2 FQGNSA. The CDR3 length is 15 residues. As DNA, the CDR3 is TGTGCCAGCACCCGGCCACCTGCTGAGGTCTATGGCTACACCTTC. This codes for CASTRPPAEVYGYTF. Supplemented by reference TRBV7-2 and TRBJ1-2, the full variable domain reads GAGVSQSPSNKVTEKGKDVELRCDPISGHTALYWYRQSLGQGLEFLIYFQGNSAPDKSGLPSDRFSAERTGGSVSTLTIQRTQQEDSAVYLCASTRPPAEVYGYTFGSGTRLTVV.

Points on this clone: This CDR3 is also generated by other DNA sequences in the sample. The V and J genes are TRBV12-3 or TRBV12-4 and TRBJ2-7; D gene uncertain. The CDR3 extends over 11 amino acids. Trimming stripped 4 bases from V and 2 bases from J, with 3 bases between. The CDR3 DNA follows: TGTGCCAGCAGTTCCACCTACGAGCAGTACTTC. Its translation is CASSSTYEQYF.

The chain recombines TRBV28 with TRBJ2-7; D unclear. Germline lookup yields CDR1 MDHEN and CDR2 SYDVKM. The CDR3 is 11 residues long. The ends were cut back, 6 bases at V and 8 bases at J, with 11 bases in the middle. CDR3 sequence reads: CASSPGFKQYF. The CDR3 bases are TGTGCCAGCAGCCCCGGCTTCAAGCAGTACTTC.

This chain uses TRBV5-4 with TRBJ2-1; D unresolved. The germline gives CDR1 SGHNT, CDR2 YYREEE (reference sequence). CDR3 length equals 12 residues. The V end was cut by 1 base, the J end by 10 bases, with 9 bases between. CDR3 region: CASSLLGGEQFF. CDR3 nucleotide sequence: TGTGCCAGCAGCTTGTTAGGTGGCGAGCAGTTCTTC.

The chain recombines TRBV19 with TRBJ2-5; TRBD2 matches 7 bases. The CDR3 is 14 amino acids. After removal of 6 bases from V and 5 bases from J, the junction contained 9 bases not matched to a gene. CDR1 is LNHDA and CDR2 is SQIVND in the germline V gene (reference sequence). DNA for the CDR3: TGTGCCAGTAGCGAGGGCCCCGGGGGGGAGACCCAGTACTTC. Its translation is CASSEGPGGETQYF.

This chain uses TRBV29-1 with TRBJ2-5, with a possible D match to TRBD2 (5 bases). The CDR3 extends over 11 amino acids. Between the trimmed V and J ends, which lost 6 bases and 5 bases, there was a span of 10 bases. Looked up from germline, CDR1 is SQVTM and CDR2 is ANQGSEA. CDR3 loop: CSVLRRETQYF. In DNA, the CDR3 is TGCAGCGTCCTAAGGAGGGAGACCCAGTACTTC.

The chain recombines TRBV5-4 with TRBJ2-1, with 8 nucleotides matching TRBD2. Trimming removed 0 bases from V and 2 bases from J; junction bases left unmatched: 4. This CDR3 comprises 16 residues. From germline, CDR1 is SGHNT and CDR2 YYREEE (reference sequence). DNA for the CDR3: TGTGCCAGCAGCTTGGGGGCTAGCGGGCCCTACAATGAGCAGTTCTTC. Translation gives CASSLGASGPYNEQFF.

CDR3 coding DNA: TGTGCCAGCAGCTTAGTCGACAGGGGGAGTGCCGCTTTCTTT. It yields the protein CASSLVDRGSAAFF. This chain connects TRBV7-9 to TRBJ1-1; 9 bases match TRBD1. The CDR3 contains 14 residues. The junction had 8 bases not matched to a gene; V was cut back by 1 base and J by 11 bases. Germline V CDR1 and CDR2: SEHNR, FQNEAQ (reference sequence).

The rearrangement uses TRBV9 and TRBJ1-3, with D possibly TRBD1 on 5 matching bases. Germline V lookup: CDR1 SGDLS, CDR2 YYNGEE. V lost 7 bases and J 4 bases, leaving 12 bases between the germline ends. This CDR3 has 13 amino acids. CDR3 loop: CASGPQGGNTIYF. In DNA, the CDR3 is TGTGCCAGCGGACCGCAGGGAGGAAACACCATATATTTT.

The genes are TRBV2 and TRBJ2-3, with 9 nucleotides matching TRBD2. The CDR3 extends over 15 amino acids. Germline CDR1 is SNHLY and CDR2 is FYNNEI. Germline trimming cut 7 bases from V and 5 bases from J; bases unmatched to any gene: 10. The CDR3 DNA sequence: TGTGCCAGCAAGTCTCGAGCGGGGGGTGGAGATACGCAGTATTTT. The encoded protein is CASKSRAGGGDTQYF. The full variable domain, in which reference TRBV2 and TRBJ2-3 provide the parts outside the CDR3, is EPEVTQTPSHQVTQMGQEVILRCVPISNHLYFYWYRQILGQKVEFLVSFYNNEISEKSEIFDDQFSVERPDGSNFTLKIRSTKLEDSAMYFCASKSRAGGGDTQYFGPGTRLTVL.

The CDR3 sequence: CASRLQGATYEQYF. The CDR3, as DNA: TGTGCCAGCAGACTCCAGGGGGCCACCTACGAGCAGTACTTC. The chain couples TRBV13 to TRBJ2-7; TRBD1 matches at 8 bases. The CDR3 covers 14 residues. Trimming cost V 6 bases and J 2 bases; bases outside gene matches: 6. Germline CDR1 reads PRHDT; CDR2 reads FYEKMQ (reference sequence).

This rearrangement joins TRBV19 to TRBJ2-1, with D maybe TRBD1 (6 bases). The V and J ends lost 1 base and 10 bases respectively, with 17 bases between them. There are 15 residues in the CDR3. The germline V gene has CDR1 LNHDA and CDR2 SQIVND (reference sequence). The CDR3 is CASSIAQGHEWEQFF. CDR3 DNA: TGTGCCAGTAGTATAGCCCAGGGACACGAGTGGGAGCAGTTCTTC.

The chain joins TRBV7-2 to TRBJ2-7; 8 bases agree with TRBD1. In germline, CDR1 is SGHTA, CDR2 FQGNSA. This CDR3 spans 14 amino acids. Trimming at V came to 3 bases and at J to 1 base, leaving 2 bases not matched to a gene. CDR3 sequence reads: CASSFRTGSYEQYF. The CDR3 DNA follows: TGTGCCAGCAGCTTTCGGACAGGGTCCTACGAGCAGTACTTC. Full variable domain (rest looked up from reference TRBV7-2 and TRBJ2-7): GAGVSQSPSNKVTEKGKDVELRCDPISGHTALYWYRQSLGQGLEFLIYFQGNSAPDKSGLPSDRFSAERTGGSVSTLTIQRTQQEDSAVYLCASSFRTGSYEQYFGPGTRLTVT.

The rearrangement joins TRBV19 to TRBJ2-7; D is unclear. The germline V and J ends were trimmed by 3 bases and 0 bases, with 9 bases remaining between them. CDR1 and CDR2 from the germline V gene are LNHDA and SQIVND (reference sequence). This CDR3 has 14 amino acids. CDR3 sequence (DNA): TGTGCCAGTAGTATTCGGGCAGCCTCCTACGAGCAGTACTTC. Translation gives CASSIRAASYEQYF.

The J gene is TRBJ1-2, the V gene TRBV6-5, with D perhaps TRBD1 (5 bases). Trimming cost V 0 bases and J 2 bases, with 10 bases left between them. The germline gives CDR1 MNHEY, CDR2 SVGAGI. The CDR3 has 15 residues. The CDR3 nucleotides are TGTGCCAGCAGTTACTCAGGGCGGGGGAACTATGGCTACACCTTC. Translation: CASSYSGRGNYGYTF.

This chain connects TRBV7-9 to TRBJ1-4, with D uncertain. The length of the CDR3 is 15 residues. Germline assignment: CDR1 SEHNR and CDR2 FQNEAQ (reference sequence). V dropped 2 bases and J dropped 5 bases, with 12 bases sitting between them. CDR3: CASSLTGNENEKLFF. The CDR3 nucleotides read TGTGCCAGCAGCTTAACCGGGAATGAGAATGAAAAACTGTTTTTT. Full variable domain (rest looked up from reference TRBV7-9 and TRBJ1-4): DTGVSQNPRHKITKRGQNVTFRCDPISEHNRLYWYRQTLGQGPEFLTYFQNEAQLEKSRLLSDRFSAERPKGSFSTLEIQRTEQGDSAMYLCASSLTGNENEKLFFGSGTQLSVL.

The chain combines TRBV5-8 with TRBJ1-5; no clear D. Germline V gene data show CDR1 as SGHTS and CDR2 as YDEGEE. Trimming took off 0 bases at V and 0 bases at J, with 7 bases between the two ends. The CDR3 is 15 amino acids. CDR3 loop: CASSLGIDSNQPQHF. CDR3 coding DNA: TGTGCCAGCAGCTTGGGGATAGATAGCAATCAGCCCCAGCATTTT.

This chain joins TRBV6-5 and TRBJ1-5, with 8 bases that match TRBD1. Germline assignment: CDR1 MNHEY and CDR2 SVGAGI. The CDR3 contains 15 residues. V was pared by 6 bases and J by 7 bases, with 11 bases of the junction left unmatched. The CDR3: CASSNTGGLEQPQHF. The CDR3 bases are TGTGCCAGCAGCAATACAGGGGGACTAGAACAGCCCCAGCATTTT.

This clone showed up just a few times. The chain links TRBV3-1 (or the pseudogene TRBV3-2) to TRBJ2-5, with 11 bases fitting TRBD2. Trimming took 5 bases from V and 3 from J; bases not matched to a gene: 11. CDR1 and CDR2 (germline): LGHDT, YNNKEL (reference sequence). The CDR3 has 17 residues. The CDR3 region is CASSYPSGGRREETQYF. The CDR3 nucleotides read TGTGCCAGCAGCTACCCTAGCGGGGGGCGGAGGGAAGAGACCCAGTACTTC.

This chain's CDR3 is CASSLDGARYGYTF. In DNA form, the CDR3 reads TGTGCCAGCAGCTTAGATGGGGCGCGGTATGGCTACACCTTC. V is TRBV7-2 and J is TRBJ1-2; a possible D gene is TRBD1 (5 bases). CDR1 and CDR2 (germline): SGHTA, FQGNSA. V lost 1 base, J lost 5 bases, and 11 bases lay in between. This CDR3 comprises 14 residues.

The gene calls are TRBV4-1 and TRBJ2-2; maybe TRBD1 (5 bases). CDR3 length: 15 amino acids. Trimming took off 3 bases at V and 2 bases at J, with 10 bases between the two ends. CDR1 and CDR2 from the germline V gene are MGHRA and YSYEKL. The CDR3 nucleotides are TGCGCCAGCAGCCAGACAGCAATCAACACCGGGGAGCTGTTTTTT. This translates into CASSQTAINTGELFF.

The chain uses TRBV25-1 and TRBJ2-2, with 9 bases lining up with TRBD1. The CDR3 has 16 amino acids. The V gene's germline CDR1 is MGHDK and CDR2 SYGVNS. The V gene end was trimmed by 1 base and the J gene end by 6 bases; junction bases not matched to a gene: 6. The CDR3 region is CASSELGQGEAGELFF. The CDR3 region has the DNA TGTGCCAGCAGTGAATTGGGACAGGGAGAGGCCGGGGAGCTGTTTTTT.

This clone was observed a single time. V gene TRBV10-3 combines with J gene TRBJ1-5; no definite D call. The germline gives CDR1 ENHRY, CDR2 SYGVKD. V lost 3 bases to trimming and J lost 5 bases, with 8 bases between them. The CDR3 length is 13 residues. CDR3 DNA: TGTGCCATCAGTGAAAATGGGGATCAGCCCCAGCATTTT. Its translation: CAISENGDQPQHF.